What follows is one T cell receptor (beta chain) and its context. The table came from immunoSEQ multiplex PCR; TCRdb's copy has only in-frame clones and leaves some out. This table holds under 850,000 clones, around 92% found once. These data originate in a study of shared clonotypes between healthy human individuals. V gave up 3 bases and J gave up 0 bases, with 15 bases separating them. Per germline, CDR1 SGHRS and CDR2 YFSETQ. The CDR3 extends over 16 amino acids. Naive CD8 isolation took CD45RO-negative cells positively selected for CCR7 and excluded terminally differentiated effector memory CD45RA+ cells.

The sequencing input was naive CD8+ T cells sorted from blood. The sequence was collected from a man aged 30-40 years in good health. The chain uses TRBV5-1 and TRBJ1-1; D is ambiguous. Here the CDR3 DNA reads TGCGCCAGCAGCTCACCTAGGACCGACATGAACACTGAAGCTTTCTTT. This sequence encodes CASSSPRTDMNTEAFF.